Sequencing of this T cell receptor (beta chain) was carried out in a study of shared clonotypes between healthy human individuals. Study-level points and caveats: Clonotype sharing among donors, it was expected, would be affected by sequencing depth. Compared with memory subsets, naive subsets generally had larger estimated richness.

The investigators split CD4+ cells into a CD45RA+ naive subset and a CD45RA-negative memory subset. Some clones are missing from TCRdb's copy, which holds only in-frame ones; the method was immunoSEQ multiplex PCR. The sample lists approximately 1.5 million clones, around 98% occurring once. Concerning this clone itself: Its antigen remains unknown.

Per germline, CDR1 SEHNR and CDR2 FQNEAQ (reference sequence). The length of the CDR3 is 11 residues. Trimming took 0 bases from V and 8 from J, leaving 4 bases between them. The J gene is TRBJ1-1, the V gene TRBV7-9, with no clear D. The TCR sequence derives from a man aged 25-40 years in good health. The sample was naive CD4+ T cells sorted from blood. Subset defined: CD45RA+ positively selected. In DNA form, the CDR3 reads TGTGCCAGCAGCTTAGCGAACGAAGCTTTCTTT. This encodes CASSLANEAFF.